This is a list of T cell receptor beta chains from one sample in a study of blood T cell repertoires in COVID-19. Sequencing used immunoSEQ multiplex PCR; TCRdb keeps in-frame clones, though not all of them. The data show a few hundred thousand clones, approximately 78% seen once. Sample: PBMCs or T cells enriched from blood (not recorded which). The receptors here all came from a man aged 40-55 years who had been exposed to COVID-19. Each CDR3 is given with its conserved first and last residue. Each record gives: clone size, V gene, D gene, J gene, CDR3 protein, CDR3 DNA. The D gene is left open where the match is weak. Some rows mark clone size as missing; the rest say once, few, many or name a class of expanded clone.

many,TRBV29-1,.,TRBJ1-6,CSVAQELNSPLHF,TGCAGCGTTGCACAGGAACTTAATTCACCCCTCCACTTT
many,TRBV19,TRBD1,TRBJ1-6,CASSPRQGKSPLHF,TGTGCCAGTAGTCCGAGACAGGGTAAATCACCCCTCCACTTT
.,TRBV7-2,.,TRBJ1-2,CASSSTGGYGYTF,TGTGCCAGCAGCTCGACAGGCGGCTATGGCTACACCTTC
.,TRBV5-6,.,TRBJ2-3,CASSLGYPNTQYF,TGTGCCAGCAGCTTGGGCTATCCTAATACGCAGTATTTT
.,TRBV6-5,.,TRBJ2-7,CASSWGEHEQYF,TGTGCCAGCAGTTGGGGGGAACACGAGCAGTACTTC
few,TRBV19,TRBD2,TRBJ2-7,CASSPLGLAETSYEQYF,TGTGCCAGTAGCCCCTTGGGACTAGCGGAGACCTCCTACGAGCAGTACTTC
.,TRBV7-6,TRBD2,TRBJ2-3,CASRGLAGVTDTQYF,TGTGCCAGCAGGGGACTAGCGGGGGTCACAGATACGCAGTATTTT
.,TRBV29-1,TRBD2,TRBJ2-1,CSVPREVEQFF,TGCAGCGTGCCACGGGAGGTTGAGCAGTTCTTC
.,TRBV7-9,.,TRBJ1-2,CASSLYMGQVGYTF,TGTGCCAGCAGCTTATATATGGGGCAGGTTGGCTACACCTTC
.,TRBV5-4,.,TRBJ1-2,CASTQVRAPGGGGYTF,TGTGCCAGCACCCAAGTGAGGGCCCCCGGCGGCGGTGGCTACACCTTC
few,TRBV2,TRBD2,TRBJ2-1,CASRGLAVANEQFF,TGTGCCAGCAGGGGACTAGCGGTAGCAAATGAGCAGTTCTTC
.,TRBV18,TRBD1,TRBJ1-1,CASSPDTDRVAEAFF,TGTGCCAGCTCCCCGGATACCGACAGGGTTGCTGAAGCTTTCTTT
.,TRBV6-5,.,TRBJ1-6,CASSRMGSSNSPLHF,TGTGCCAGCAGCAGGATGGGTTCTTCCAATTCACCCCTCCACTTT
.,TRBV19,.,TRBJ1-3,CASSPQGGNTIYF,TGTGCCAGTAGTCCGCAGGGCGGAAACACCATATATTTT
.,TRBV24-1,.,TRBJ2-7,CATIIREYTYEQYF,TGTGCCACTATTATACGGGAGTATACCTACGAGCAGTACTTC
.,TRBV5-1,TRBD1,TRBJ1-2,CASRNLGGASIGYTF,TGCGCCAGCAGAAACCTAGGGGGCGCGTCGATCGGCTACACCTTC
.,TRBV3-1/TRBV3-2,TRBD2,TRBJ2-3,CASSQIAGGPADTQYF,TGTGCCAGCAGCCAGATAGCGGGAGGGCCTGCAGATACGCAGTATTTT
.,TRBV11-2,TRBD1,TRBJ1-1,CASSAQGSGTEAFF,TGTGCCAGCAGCGCACAGGGGAGTGGAACTGAAGCTTTCTTT
.,TRBV25-1,.,TRBJ1-1,CASSEWGLQEAFF,TGTGCCAGCAGCGAATGGGGGCTACAGGAAGCTTTCTTT
.,TRBV11-3,TRBD2,TRBJ2-5,CASSLSGGPETQYF,TGTGCCAGCAGCTTAAGCGGGGGTCCCGAGACCCAGTACTTC
.,TRBV5-1,TRBD2,TRBJ2-1,CASSDPTSVAYNEQFF,TGCGCCAGCAGCGACCCAACTAGCGTAGCCTACAATGAGCAGTTCTTC
.,TRBV11-3,.,TRBJ2-7,CASRGSSSYEQYF,TGTGCCAGTAGGGGGAGCAGTTCCTACGAGCAGTACTTC
.,TRBV7-2,.,TRBJ1-3,CASSYNSNSGNTIYF,TGTGCCAGCAGCTATAACAGCAACTCTGGAAACACCATATATTTT
.,TRBV30,TRBD2,TRBJ2-1,CAWTGLAGNEQFF,TGTGCCTGGACAGGACTAGCAGGGAATGAGCAGTTCTTC
.,TRBV6-4,.,TRBJ1-6,CASSREGGVLSPLHF,TGTGCCAGCAGCCGCGAGGGAGGGGTCCTCTCACCCCTCCACTTT
.,TRBV7-9,.,TRBJ2-7,CASRHGQGGQSYEQYF,TGTGCCAGCAGACACGGACAGGGAGGGCAATCCTACGAGCAGTACTTC
.,TRBV27,.,TRBJ1-5,CASSLGGLSQPQHF,TGTGCCAGCAGTTTGGGAGGCTTGAGTCAGCCCCAGCATTTT
.,TRBV18,.,TRBJ1-1,CASSPSVGGAFF,TGTGCCAGCTCACCATCTGTCGGGGGAGCTTTCTTT
.,TRBV3-1/TRBV3-2,TRBD1,TRBJ1-6,CASSLGQGKNSPLHF,TGTGCCAGCAGCTTGGGACAGGGCAAGAATTCACCCCTCCACTTT
.,TRBV30,.,TRBJ1-4,CAWSGSPYEKLFF,TGTGCCTGGAGTGGTTCGCCCTACGAAAAACTGTTTTTT
.,TRBV9,.,TRBJ2-3,CASSKGDYTDTQYF,TGTGCCAGCTCCAAGGGGGACTACACAGATACGCAGTATTTT
once,TRBV25-1,TRBD1,TRBJ2-1,CASSDRGSGGQFF,TGTGCCAGCAGTGATAGGGGGTCAGGGGGGCAGTTCTTC
.,TRBV7-3,.,TRBJ2-5,CASSLQGGRETQYF,TGTGCCAGCAGCCTCCAGGGGGGACGAGAGACCCAGTACTTC
.,TRBV6-5,.,TRBJ2-5,CASTGGTYGGTQYF,TGTGCCAGCACCGGAGGGACTTACGGGGGGACCCAGTACTTC
few,TRBV7-9,.,TRBJ2-2,CASSFSGTSDTGELFF,TGTGCCAGCAGCTTTTCGGGTACTTCGGACACCGGGGAGCTGTTTTTT
.,TRBV19,TRBD1,TRBJ2-2,CASSIGGQGNTGELFF,TGTGCCAGTAGTATTGGCGGACAGGGAAACACCGGGGAGCTGTTTTTT
once,TRBV18,.,TRBJ1-5,CASSQTGGQIQPQHF,TGTGCCAGCTCACAAACAGGTGGGCAGATTCAGCCCCAGCATTTT
.,TRBV12-3/TRBV12-4,TRBD1,TRBJ1-2,CASSLDRLRGYTF,TGTGCCAGCAGTTTGGACAGGCTTCGAGGCTACACCTTC
.,TRBV5-4,TRBD1,TRBJ1-1,CASSLERQGAEAFF,TGTGCCAGCAGCTTGGAGCGACAGGGTGCTGAAGCTTTCTTT
.,TRBV6-5,TRBD2,TRBJ2-7,CASSGTSIPYEQYF,TGTGCCAGCAGCGGGACTAGCATTCCCTACGAGCAGTACTTC
.,TRBV10-2,TRBD1,TRBJ1-5,CASSEPGQGNQPQHF,TGCGCCAGCAGTGAGCCGGGACAGGGTAATCAGCCCCAGCATTTT
.,TRBV24-1,.,TRBJ2-7,CATSESGSYEQYF,TGTGCCACCAGTGAGTCGGGATCCTACGAGCAGTACTTC
.,TRBV7-8,.,TRBJ2-5,CASSQGLPGLPKETQYF,TGTGCCAGCAGTCAAGGCCTCCCGGGACTCCCTAAGGAGACCCAGTACTTC
once,TRBV7-9,.,TRBJ1-6,CASSLTGNSPLHF,TGTGCCAGCAGCTTAACGGGAAATTCACCCCTCCACTTT